The 18 T cell receptor beta chains below were found in one sample sequenced in a study of blood T cells in healthy people across ages (dated by TCRdb to between 2014 and 2017). The receptor library was made with 5' RACE. Sequenced on an Illumina HiSeq 2500. The second PCR ran for roughly 7 to 12 cycles and used a J-beta primer mix along with a sample-barcoded 5' primer. TCRdb redid the processing of the public reads, applying fastp at Q25 and MiXCR, and retained in-frame beta chains. Every entry covers one CDR3 protein and lists the most common genes and DNA from its rows. Here the sample has about 1.6 million distinct CDR3 sequences; approximately 32% occur a single time. The ten largest make up around 11% of the sample. The sequencing sample was made of blood. The receptors derive from a woman in her 30s in good health.

This sequence joins TRBV7-7 and TRBJ2-1, with unresolved D. The J call may be faulty, since TRBJ2-7 better matches the DNA end. In germline, CDR1 is SSHAT, CDR2 FNYEAQ (reference sequence). The CDR3 has 16 amino acids. The CDR3 sequence: CASSLSLNLLYNEQYF. CDR3 DNA: TGTGCCAGCAGCCTATCCCTCAACCTCCTCTACAATGAGCAGTACTTC.

This clonotype was counted between two and nine times. This chain links TRBV5-1 with TRBJ1-4; maybe TRBD1 (5 bases). Per germline, CDR1 SGHRS and CDR2 YFSETQ. With 2 bases removed from V and 8 bases from J, the gap between germline ends came to 16 bases. The CDR3 extends over 15 amino acids. The CDR3 coding sequence is TGCGCCAGCAGCTTCGGCGGGGCGGCGGGAGAAAAACTGTTTTTT. Residues: CASSFGGAAGEKLFF.

This clonotype appeared a few times. The chain couples TRBV5-1 to TRBJ2-3; 11 bases match TRBD2. CDR1 and CDR2 (germline): SGHRS, YFSETQ. The CDR3 spans 15 residues. With V trimmed by 7 bases and J by 2 bases, 6 bases remained unmatched. Here the CDR3 DNA reads TGCGCCAGCTCAGGGACTAGCGGCCTCACAGATACGCAGTATTTT. Amino acids: CASSGTSGLTDTQYF.

This clonotype was picked up a small number of times. The J gene is TRBJ1-6, the V gene TRBV20-1; 8 bases match TRBD1. The CDR3 covers 17 residues. CDR1 and CDR2 (germline): DFQATT, SNEGSKA (reference sequence). The CDR3, as DNA: TGCAGCACACTAAGGGGGCCGACAGGGGTGAATAATTCACCCCTCCACTTT. Protein sequence: CSTLRGPTGVNNSPLHF.

This clonotype has more than one count but fewer than ten. A much larger clone is a single base away; this may be a read error. The chain recombines TRBV4-1 with TRBJ1-5; D unclear. V lost 4 bases to trimming and J lost 3 bases, with 13 bases between them. Germline V CDR1 and CDR2: MGHRA, YSYEKL. CDR3 size: 15 residues. The CDR3 DNA follows: TGCGCCAGCAGCCCTTTCTTGGATAACAATCAGCCCCAGCATTTT. It yields the protein CASSPFLDNNQPQHF.

There are many counts of this clonotype. The V call is TRBV9, the J call TRBJ2-1; D gene uncertain. The CDR3 spans 15 residues. CDR1 and CDR2 from the germline V gene are SGDLS and YYNGEE. Trimming took 0 bases from V and 7 from J, leaving 14 bases between them. DNA for the CDR3: TGTGCCAGCAGCGTAGAAGGGCAGCGTTGGAATGAGCAGTTCTTC. Translated: CASSVEGQRWNEQFF.

The rearrangement joins TRBV12-3 or TRBV12-4 to TRBJ1-2; no clear D. The CDR3 is 15 amino acids. The germline V and J ends were trimmed by 3 bases and 8 bases, with 19 bases remaining between them. This CDR3 reads CASSFSGLREGGYTF. For the CDR3, the DNA is TGTGCCAGCAGTTTTAGCGGACTCCGAGAAGGCGGCTACACCTTC.

This clonotype came up a few times. V and J are TRBV12-3 or TRBV12-4 and TRBJ2-5; tentative D call: TRBD1 (5 bases). The ends were cut back, 6 bases at V and 4 bases at J, with 15 bases in the middle. The CDR3 extends over 14 amino acids. The CDR3 here is CASRPPGRGETQYF. DNA of the CDR3: TGTGCCAGCAGACCTCCCGGAAGGGGAGAGACCCAGTACTTC.

There are a few counts of this clonotype. CDR3 coding DNA: TGTGCCAGCAGCGTGGCTAGCGGGATCGATGAGCAGTTCTTC. It is translated as CASSVASGIDEQFF. V gene TRBV9 combines with J gene TRBJ2-1; 9 nucleotides agree with TRBD2. In germline, CDR1 is SGDLS, CDR2 YYNGEE. This CDR3 spans 14 amino acids. V trimming: 2 bases; J trimming: 8 bases; junction bases outside the gene matches: 5.

CDR3 DNA: TGTGCCAGCAGCTTAGATTGGGGACTAGCGGGAGGTATACAGAGCTCCTACAATGAGCAGTTCTTC. It specifies CASSLDWGLAGGIQSSYNEQFF. This chain uses TRBV11-2 with TRBJ2-1; TRBD2 matches 15 bases. Germline V gene sequence: CDR1 SGHAT, CDR2 FQNNGV. Trimming cost V 0 bases and J 0 bases; bases outside gene matches: 12. The CDR3 length is 22 residues.

The J gene is TRBJ2-5, the V gene TRBV20-1; D unclear. TRBJ2-7 explains the end of the DNA better; the J call may be wrong. This CDR3 region has 14 residues. Germline CDR1 and CDR2: DFQATT and SNEGSKA (reference sequence). The CDR3: CSAEEKGLTNEQYF. The DNA for the CDR3 is TGCAGTGCAGAAGAGAAGGGATTGACCAACGAGCAGTACTTC.

V is TRBV20-1 and J is TRBJ1-2; D perhaps matches TRBD1 (5 bases). Germline CDR1 and CDR2: DFQATT and SNEGSKA (reference sequence). The V and J ends lost 6 bases and 1 base respectively, with 15 bases between them. This CDR3 contains 14 residues. CDR3 nucleotide sequence: TGCAGTGCCTCGGGGCCGGATCTTAACTATGGCTACACCTTC. Protein sequence: CSASGPDLNYGYTF.

This clonotype was seen many times. The J gene is TRBJ1-2, the V gene TRBV29-1; no definite D call. Germline V gene sequence: CDR1 SQVTM, CDR2 ANQGSEA. This CDR3 has 16 amino acids. Trimming shortened V by 3 bases and J by 0 bases, and 17 bases separated the two germline ends. CDR3: CSVDGRVSGANYGYTF. In DNA, the CDR3 is TGCAGCGTTGATGGGAGGGTCAGCGGAGCTAACTATGGCTACACCTTC. Full variable domain (outside the CDR3, taken from reference TRBV29-1 and TRBJ1-2): SAVISQKPSRDICQRGTSLTIQCQVDSQVTMMFWYRQQPGQSLTLIATANQGSEATYESGFVIDKFPISRPNLTFSTLTVSNMSPEDSSIYLCSVDGRVSGANYGYTFGSGTRLTVV.

The chain recombines TRBV9 with TRBJ1-4; possibly TRBD1 for D (6 bases). Germline V CDR1 and CDR2: SGDLS, YYNGEE. CDR3 size: 14 residues. V lost 3 bases and J lost 3, with 9 bases in between. CDR3 sequence (DNA): TGTGCCAGCAGCGCAGGGGTAGCTAATGAAAAACTGTTTTTT. It yields the protein CASSAGVANEKLFF.

J is TRBJ2-3 and V is TRBV5-4, with TRBD2 matching over 15 bases. Germline-derived CDR1 and CDR2 are SGHNT and YYREEE (reference sequence). The CDR3 spans 16 residues. J lost 5 bases, V lost 2 bases, and 3 bases had no gene match. The DNA of the CDR3 is TGTGCCAGCAGCTTCCGGACTAGCGGGGGGGGAGATACGCAGTATTTT. Protein sequence: CASSFRTSGGGDTQYF.

V gene TRBV3-1 combines with J gene TRBJ2-3; D is possibly TRBD1 or TRBD2 (6 bases each). The CDR3 contains 15 residues. Germline V gives CDR1 LGHDT, CDR2 YNNKEL (reference sequence). V was cut by 0 bases and J by 5 bases, with 12 bases left in between. The CDR3 DNA reads as TGTGCCAGCAGCCAAGAGGGGCGGGACATAGATACGCAGTATTTT. Translating gives CASSQEGRDIDTQYF.

As to this clonotype: One junction end disagrees with the germline gene, perhaps due to a read error. The rearrangement uses TRBV27 and TRBJ2-7; 13 positions match TRBD2. Germline loops: CDR1 MNHEY, CDR2 SMNVEV (reference sequence). The CDR3 runs 19 residues. The chain's CDR3 is CASGLLSTGTSGTSYEQYF. The CDR3 DNA follows: TGTGCCAGCGGTTTATTGTCCACTGGGACTAGCGGGACCTCCTACGAGCAGTACTTC.

The chain employs TRBV14 and TRBJ2-1; D assignment may be TRBD1 or TRBD2 (5 bases each). The germline V gene encodes CDR1 SGHDN and CDR2 FVKESK. With 0 bases removed from V and 5 bases from J, the gap between germline ends came to 20 bases. This CDR3 has 18 amino acids. In nucleotides, the CDR3 is TGTGCCAGCAGCCAAGAATCCCCTATTGAGGGGCGTAACAATGAGCAGTTCTTC. This gives the protein CASSQESPIEGRNNEQFF.